The 21 T cell receptor beta chains given below trace back to one sample, sequenced in a study of blood T cell repertoires in COVID-19. Clones were read by immunoSEQ multiplex PCR, and TCRdb kept only the in-frame ones, dropping some. This sample has approximately 220,000 clones, with around 83% found just once. The source material was PBMCs or T cells enriched from blood (not recorded which). Receptors were obtained from a woman in her 40s with acute COVID-19.

This chain links TRBV15 with TRBJ1-3; no definite D call. The CDR3 is 15 residues long. CDR1 and CDR2 from the germline V gene are LNHNV and YYDKDF (reference sequence). The germline V and J ends were trimmed by 0 bases and 2 bases, with 8 bases remaining between them. DNA of the CDR3: TGTGCCACCAGCAGAGATGGGCAGGCTGGAAACACCATATATTTT. This translates into CATSRDGQAGNTIYF.

The V call is TRBV4-3, the J call TRBJ1-2; 7 positions match TRBD1. Per the germline V gene, CDR1 is LGHNA and CDR2 is YSLEER. V lost 0 bases, J lost 6 bases, and 7 bases stayed unmatched. The CDR3 spans 15 residues. CDR3 amino acids: CASSQDDSTGHGYTF. The CDR3 DNA sequence: TGCGCCAGCAGCCAAGATGACTCGACAGGGCATGGCTACACCTTC.

The chain is built from TRBV27 and TRBJ2-2; D is possibly TRBD2 (6 bases). The V end lost 8 bases, the J end lost 1 base, and 14 bases lay between the germline ends. From germline, CDR1 is MNHEY and CDR2 SMNVEV (reference sequence). The CDR3 length is 15 residues. Here the CDR3 reads CASFPGGKNTGELFF. CDR3 DNA sequence: TGTGCCAGCTTCCCCGGCGGGAAGAACACCGGGGAGCTGTTTTTT.

This chain joins TRBV13 and TRBJ2-1, with no clear D. The germline V gene encodes CDR1 PRHDT and CDR2 FYEKMQ (reference sequence). Trimming took off 5 bases at V and 4 bases at J, with 15 bases between the two ends. The CDR3 extends over 15 amino acids. CDR3 in amino acids: CASSPDSGRYNEQFF. Written as DNA, the CDR3 is TGTGCCAGCAGCCCAGACTCCGGAAGGTACAATGAGCAGTTCTTC.

The chain joins TRBV6-5 to TRBJ1-2; TRBD1 matches at 10 bases. Germline assignment: CDR1 MNHEY and CDR2 SVGAGI. The CDR3 contains 14 residues. The junction had 8 bases not matched to a gene; V was cut back by 6 bases and J by 7 bases. CDR3 residues: CASRSGTGVGGYTF. Here the CDR3 DNA reads TGTGCCAGCAGATCCGGGACAGGGGTGGGTGGCTACACCTTC.

The chain carries TRBV5-6 and TRBJ2-7; D is uncertain. V lost 4 bases, J lost 6 bases, and 14 bases lay in between. Looked up from germline, CDR1 is SGHDT and CDR2 is YYEEEE. The CDR3 covers 13 residues. The CDR3 DNA reads as TGTGCCAGCAGCATCCGGGTCCTAGGCGAGCAGTACTTC. Translated, it gives CASSIRVLGEQYF.

V is TRBV11-3 and J is TRBJ2-2; TRBD2 is a possible D gene (6 bases). The length of the CDR3 is 15 residues. Germline V gene sequence: CDR1 SGHNT, CDR2 YENEEA. Between the trimmed V and J ends, which lost 0 bases and 4 bases, there was a span of 9 bases. The CDR3: CASSLDGSPTGELFF. The CDR3 nucleotides are TGTGCCAGCAGCTTAGACGGGAGCCCCACCGGGGAGCTGTTTTTT. The full variable domain, with the rest looked up from reference TRBV11-3 and TRBJ2-2, is EAGVVQSPRYKIIEKKQPVAFWCNPISGHNTLYWYLQNLGQGPELLIRYENEEAVDDSQLPKDRFSAERLKGVDSTLKIQPAELGDSAVYLCASSLDGSPTGELFFGEGSRLTVL.

This clone turned up a few times. This sequence joins TRBV3-1 (or the pseudogene TRBV3-2) and TRBJ2-2; weak D call: TRBD1 (5 bases). V was clipped by 4 bases and J by 4 bases, with 16 bases between them. The V gene's germline CDR1 is LGHDT and CDR2 YNNKEL (reference sequence). The CDR3 is 16 amino acids. The DNA of the CDR3 is TGTGCCAGCAGCCTACTTGGGGCAGGATCCACCGGGGAGCTGTTTTTT. The encoded protein is CASSLLGAGSTGELFF.

The chain is built from TRBV19 and TRBJ1-1; TRBD1 is a possible D gene (5 bases). The CDR3 length is 13 residues. Trimming took 0 bases from V and 4 from J, leaving 6 bases between them. CDR1 is LNHDA and CDR2 is SQIVND in the germline V gene (reference sequence). Written as DNA, the CDR3 is TGTGCCAGTAGTATAGAGGGGCGCACTGAAGCTTTCTTT. Its protein is CASSIEGRTEAFF.

The genes are TRBV5-1 and TRBJ2-3; 9 bases map to TRBD1. V shed 0 bases and J 4 bases; nucleotides not matched to a gene: 3. The germline V gene encodes CDR1 SGHRS and CDR2 YFSETQ. The length of the CDR3 is 15 residues. The CDR3 region has the DNA TGCGCCAGCAGCTTGGCCGGGACAGGGTCAGATACGCAGTATTTT. As protein: CASSLAGTGSDTQYF. The full variable domain, in which reference TRBV5-1 and TRBJ2-3 provide the parts outside the CDR3, is KAGVTQTPRYLIKTRGQQVTLSCSPISGHRSVSWYQQTPGQGLQFLFEYFSETQRNKGNFPGRFSGRQFSNSRSEMNVSTLELGDSALYLCASSLAGTGSDTQYFGPGTRLTVL.

The chain couples TRBV2 to TRBJ2-2; 10 bases map to TRBD2. The V segment lost 0 bases and the J segment 5 bases; nucleotides outside the gene matches: 9. The CDR3 loop spans 18 amino acids. Germline V lookup: CDR1 SNHLY, CDR2 FYNNEI. CDR3 loop: CASSEAPAGGLGTGELFF. CDR3 sequence (DNA): TGTGCCAGCAGTGAAGCGCCAGCGGGAGGGCTGGGAACCGGGGAGCTGTTTTTT. Full variable domain (rest looked up from reference TRBV2 and TRBJ2-2): EPEVTQTPSHQVTQMGQEVILRCVPISNHLYFYWYRQILGQKVEFLVSFYNNEISEKSEIFDDQFSVERPDGSNFTLKIRSTKLEDSAMYFCASSEAPAGGLGTGELFFGEGSRLTVL.

This clone was counted once. This sequence joins TRBV29-1 and TRBJ1-1; D uncertain. This CDR3 is 12 amino acids long. Germline-derived CDR1 and CDR2 are SQVTM and ANQGSEA. The CDR3 here is CSGLYMNTEAFF. The CDR3 nucleotides read TGCAGTGGGCTGTACATGAACACTGAAGCTTTCTTT. The full variable domain, in which reference TRBV29-1 and TRBJ1-1 provide the parts outside the CDR3, is SAVISQKPSRDICQRGTSLTIQCQVDSQVTMMFWYRQQPGQSLTLIATANQGSEATYESGFVIDKFPISRPNLTFSTLTVSNMSPEDSSIYLCSGLYMNTEAFFGQGTRLTVV.

The rearrangement links TRBV2 to TRBJ2-7; no clear D. The ends were cut back, 2 bases at V and 2 bases at J, with 4 bases in the middle. Germline CDR1 reads SNHLY; CDR2 reads FYNNEI. The CDR3 extends over 12 amino acids. CDR3 coding DNA: TGTGCCAGCAGTGAAACTCCCTACGAGCAGTACTTC. This sequence encodes CASSETPYEQYF.

This clone was counted between two and nine times. CDR3 in DNA: TGTGCCAGCAGCTTAAACCCCCCGGGACTAGCAACCCCCGGGGAGCTGTTTTTT. It encodes CASSLNPPGLATPGELFF. This rearrangement joins TRBV7-3 to TRBJ2-2; 9 bases are shared with TRBD2. Unmatched junction bases numbered 12, after V lost 1 base and J lost 6 bases. The CDR3 length is 18 residues. CDR1 is SGHTA and CDR2 is FQGTGA in the germline V gene.

V and J are TRBV7-7 and TRBJ2-5, with 9 bases identical to TRBD2. With 1 base clipped from V and 2 bases from J, the junction kept 2 bases outside the gene matches. The germline CDR1 and CDR2 sequences are SSHAT and FNYEAQ (reference sequence). The CDR3 has 15 residues. DNA of the CDR3: TGTGCCAGCAGCTTAGGTCTAGCGGGGCAAGAGACCCAGTACTTC. Protein: CASSLGLAGQETQYF.

V and J are TRBV2 and TRBJ2-7; 7 nucleotides line up with TRBD1. Trimming removed 6 bases from V and 5 bases from J; junction bases left unmatched: 10. Germline CDR1 reads SNHLY; CDR2 reads FYNNEI. CDR3 length: 14 amino acids. The CDR3 region is CASRERPTGNEQYF. The CDR3 coding sequence is TGTGCCAGCAGGGAAAGACCGACAGGGAACGAGCAGTACTTC.

This clone is a singleton in its sample. The rearrangement links TRBV27 to TRBJ2-2, with TRBD2 matching 9 bases. Germline V CDR1 and CDR2: MNHEY, SMNVEV (reference sequence). V was clipped by 3 bases and J by 10 bases; unmatched bases: 6. The CDR3 contains 14 residues. The DNA of the CDR3 is TGTGCCAGCAGTTTGGTTAGCGGGAGCGTGGAGCTGTTTTTT. It yields the protein CASSLVSGSVELFF.

This chain joins TRBV27 and TRBJ2-5; D is perhaps TRBD1 (5 bases). V was clipped by 4 bases and J by 2 bases, with 17 bases between them. Germline values: CDR1 MNHEY, CDR2 SMNVEV (reference sequence). This CDR3 is built from 16 residues. CDR3 nucleotide sequence: TGTGCCAGCAGTTCCCAGGGCGCAACCCTGCAAGAGACCCAGTACTTC. Amino acid sequence: CASSSQGATLQETQYF.

The table lists this clone with a count of one. The V and J genes are TRBV7-2 and TRBJ2-3; D remains unclear. Germline lookup yields CDR1 SGHTA and CDR2 FQGNSA. Trimming removed 0 bases from V and 6 bases from J, with 7 bases in between. This CDR3 comprises 13 residues. The CDR3 reads CASSLAVTDTQYF. DNA of the CDR3: TGTGCCAGCAGCTTAGCAGTCACTGATACGCAGTATTTT.

The V call is TRBV5-1, the J call TRBJ1-3; D is unresolved. Per germline, CDR1 SGHRS and CDR2 YFSETQ. The CDR3 loop spans 15 amino acids. Trimming stripped 3 bases from V and 0 bases from J, with 10 bases between. The CDR3 sequence is CASSSTTGSGNTIYF. In DNA form, the CDR3 reads TGCGCCAGCAGCTCCACTACGGGCTCTGGAAACACCATATATTTT. The full variable domain, completed using reference TRBV5-1 and TRBJ1-3, is KAGVTQTPRYLIKTRGQQVTLSCSPISGHRSVSWYQQTPGQGLQFLFEYFSETQRNKGNFPGRFSGRQFSNSRSEMNVSTLELGDSALYLCASSSTTGSGNTIYFGEGSWLTVV.

A few counts support this clone. The chain recombines TRBV21-1 with TRBJ1-1; the listed D gene, TRBD1, was not tested against the DNA. TRBV21-1 is designated a pseudogene. The CDR3 runs to 17 residues. The CDR3, as DNA: TGTGCCAGCAGCAACAGATGGACAGGGGGAGAGGGCACTGAAGCTTTCTTT. Its translation: CASSNRWTGGEGTEAFF.